This TCR beta chain was observed in a study of regulatory T cells in long-lasting Graves disease. With iRepertoire HTBI primers and Arm-PCR of CDR3 regions, TCR beta libraries were built. TCRdb independently ran MiXCR on the multiplex PCR reads; one entry per CDR3 protein. The sample includes around 360,000 distinct CDR3 sequences, under 20% of them seen just once. Turning to this clonotype: No antigen is known for it. This clone may be a read error of a much larger clone one base away.

Specified time point: newly diagnosed GD, antithyroid drugs for less than 3 months. Extracted PBMC RNA gave rise to the TCR library. The collection involved drawing around 8.5 milliliters of peripheral blood into EDTA tubes. Study observations and caveats: Researchers reported studying only peripheral blood, not thyroid tissue. There was favoring of TRBV28, TRBJ1-2 and TRBJ2-5 in persistent disease.

The CDR3 length is 13 residues. The germline V gene has CDR1 SNHLY and CDR2 FYNNEI. These records were also assigned to another study, of T cells in Graves' hyperthyroidism and ophthalmopathy. This second study notes: HTBI primers were employed in a first-round RT-PCR of the TCR CDR3.

Sequencing was performed on peripheral blood mononuclear cells (PBMCs), taken at new diagnosis, from a patient treated with antithyroid drugs. The genes are TRBV2 and TRBJ2-5; 10 positions match TRBD2. The clonotype was recovered from a woman between 18 and 30 years old with Graves disease. CDR3 nucleotides: TGTGTCAGCCTAGCGGGAGAAGTTGAGACCCAGTACTTC. This encodes CVSLAGEVETQYF. The complete variable domain, with remaining parts taken from reference TRBV2 and TRBJ2-5, reads EPEVTQTPSHQVTQMGQEVILRCVPISNHLYFYWYRQILGQKVEFLVSFYNNEISEKSEIFDDQFSVERPDGSNFTLKIRSTKLEDSAMYFCVSLAGEVETQYFGPGTRLLVL.